The rows below give T cell receptor beta chains drawn from one sample of a study of blood T cell repertoires in COVID-19. Here immunoSEQ multiplex PCR was the method, and the copy in TCRdb shows in-frame clones only, minus some. The sample lists approximately 170,000 clones; about four fifths were seen once. Input material: peripheral blood. These receptors all stem from a man in his 70s with active or convalescent COVID-19. The CDR3 runs from the conserved cysteine through the conserved F or W. Fields, in order: CDR3 protein, J gene, V gene.

CDR3aa: CASSYSNPVAANEKLFF
j_gene: TRBJ1-4
v_gene: TRBV6-2/TRBV6-3

CDR3aa: CASSPQGDQPQHF
j_gene: TRBJ1-5
v_gene: TRBV11-2

CDR3aa: CASSTQRRETQYF
j_gene: TRBJ2-5
v_gene: TRBV19

CDR3aa: CASSLDRGQNTEAFF
j_gene: TRBJ1-1
v_gene: TRBV7-2

CDR3aa: CASSWGTGEYNEQFF
j_gene: TRBJ2-1
v_gene: TRBV7-7

CDR3aa: CASSRGSGYTF
j_gene: TRBJ1-2
v_gene: TRBV5-6

CDR3aa: CASSYSASDRDEQYF
j_gene: TRBJ2-7
v_gene: TRBV6-2/TRBV6-3

CDR3aa: CASSLEHSSDQPQHF
j_gene: TRBJ1-5
v_gene: TRBV7-8

CDR3aa: CASRKGQSYNEQFF
j_gene: TRBJ2-1
v_gene: TRBV5-1

CDR3aa: CASSEWGLNTEAFF
j_gene: TRBJ1-1
v_gene: TRBV6-1

CDR3aa: CASSPPWGGKQETQYF
j_gene: TRBJ2-5
v_gene: TRBV3-1/TRBV3-2

CDR3aa: CASSASGSPNEKLFF
j_gene: TRBJ1-4
v_gene: TRBV9

CDR3aa: CATSDGTGGGYEKLFF
j_gene: TRBJ1-4
v_gene: TRBV24-1

CDR3aa: CSVEGQGGEKLFF
j_gene: TRBJ1-4
v_gene: TRBV29-1

CDR3aa: CASSRTSGGDTDTQYF
j_gene: TRBJ2-3
v_gene: TRBV10-1

CDR3aa: CASSRGRLNTEAFF
j_gene: TRBJ1-1
v_gene: TRBV28

CDR3aa: CASSLRPQGARGNTIYF
j_gene: TRBJ1-3
v_gene: TRBV5-1

CDR3aa: CASSQGLANTGELFF
j_gene: TRBJ2-2
v_gene: TRBV18

CDR3aa: CATSRARLNTEAFF
j_gene: TRBJ1-1
v_gene: TRBV15

CDR3aa: CSVPRTSVLDNEQFF
j_gene: TRBJ2-1
v_gene: TRBV29-1

CDR3aa: CASSPGTGNFEAFF
j_gene: TRBJ1-1
v_gene: TRBV18

CDR3aa: CGSGTGIGTGELFF
j_gene: TRBJ2-2
v_gene: TRBV5-1

CDR3aa: CASRTGGGPLHF
j_gene: TRBJ1-6
v_gene: TRBV28

CDR3aa: CASSSRGRTVNTEAFF
j_gene: TRBJ1-1
v_gene: TRBV7-8

CDR3aa: CASGLAQGEQYF
j_gene: TRBJ2-7
v_gene: TRBV12-5

CDR3aa: CASSPDRRNTEAFF
j_gene: TRBJ1-1
v_gene: TRBV18

CDR3aa: CASSPHQGQGLAGANVLTF
j_gene: TRBJ2-6
v_gene: TRBV3-1/TRBV3-2

CDR3aa: CASSLRDRGFDEQYF
j_gene: TRBJ2-7
v_gene: TRBV19

CDR3aa: CASRETGAGTQYF
j_gene: TRBJ2-5
v_gene: TRBV7-2

CDR3aa: CASSRQGATYGYTF
j_gene: TRBJ1-2
v_gene: TRBV28

CDR3aa: CASSATGGGNGYTF
j_gene: TRBJ1-2
v_gene: TRBV18

CDR3aa: CASSLWGGTGGKGTEAFF
j_gene: TRBJ1-1
v_gene: TRBV27

CDR3aa: CASRRPGQFHEQYF
j_gene: TRBJ2-7
v_gene: TRBV6-5

CDR3aa: CASSPSRLRLRTEAFF
j_gene: TRBJ1-1
v_gene: TRBV18

CDR3aa: CSALSGANVLTF
j_gene: TRBJ2-6
v_gene: TRBV29-1

CDR3aa: CASSRRTGGRGGEQYF
j_gene: TRBJ2-7
v_gene: TRBV3-1/TRBV3-2

CDR3aa: CASSPAAEQFF
j_gene: TRBJ2-1
v_gene: TRBV7-2

CDR3aa: CASSLWGQGAAGANVLTF
j_gene: TRBJ2-6
v_gene: TRBV27

CDR3aa: CASSEYFAITNEKLFF
j_gene: TRBJ1-4
v_gene: TRBV25-1

CDR3aa: CASSGGLARTYEQYF
j_gene: TRBJ2-7
v_gene: TRBV28

CDR3aa: CASSLVAGGSNEQFF
j_gene: TRBJ2-1
v_gene: TRBV5-6

CDR3aa: CASSELPGSSYEQYF
j_gene: TRBJ2-7
v_gene: TRBV6-4

CDR3aa: CASSYFDRGPADTQYF
j_gene: TRBJ2-3
v_gene: TRBV6-2/TRBV6-3

CDR3aa: CASSLQGGVGEQYF
j_gene: TRBJ2-7
v_gene: TRBV5-1

CDR3aa: CASSSQRGGGYGYTF
j_gene: TRBJ1-2
v_gene: TRBV7-2

CDR3aa: CASSTGYGGRQTGELFF
j_gene: TRBJ2-2
v_gene: TRBV19

CDR3aa: CASSYGPDRANEQYF
j_gene: TRBJ2-7
v_gene: TRBV6-5

CDR3aa: CASSIRTFSSPLHF
j_gene: TRBJ1-6
v_gene: TRBV19

CDR3aa: CASSLVGGGAGYTF
j_gene: TRBJ1-2
v_gene: TRBV7-2

CDR3aa: CASSLDYRDRFNSPLHF
j_gene: TRBJ1-6
v_gene: TRBV28

CDR3aa: CASSQGQAVTEAFF
j_gene: TRBJ1-1
v_gene: TRBV18

CDR3aa: CASSQDWLAGGDGRRETQYF
j_gene: TRBJ2-5
v_gene: TRBV4-3

CDR3aa: CASSMLAGELNEQFF
j_gene: TRBJ2-1
v_gene: TRBV5-1

CDR3aa: CASSLPRDRRDSSGANVLTF
j_gene: TRBJ2-6
v_gene: TRBV5-5

CDR3aa: CASQQGLGQPQHF
j_gene: TRBJ1-5
v_gene: TRBV19